The clone carrying this T cell receptor (beta chain) came up a few times. Its cognate antigen is unknown. From the 5' RACE reads, TCRdb called clonotypes with MiXCR, one entry per CDR3 protein. The table shows around 90,000 distinct CDR3 sequences, with over 12% occurring only once. The sample comes from a study of T-cell memory formation after mild COVID-19. Whole-study results and caveats: Pre-infection memory held some responding clones, suggesting pre-existing cross-reactive T cells responded.

The sequenced sample consisted of PBMCs or a T cell subset sorted from them (not recorded which). The sequence was obtained from a man between 18 and 35 years old who had mild COVID-19 (a few samples of this study predate the infection). Cell type and time point are not known.

CDR3 bases: TGTGCCAGCAGCTCACCCTCGGGACAGCCTAATGAAAAACTGTTTTTT. Its protein product is CASSSPSGQPNEKLFF. The chain employs TRBV7-6 and TRBJ1-4, with TRBD1 matching 7 bases. The CDR3 sequence is 16 residues long. V was pared by 4 bases and J by 3 bases, with 8 bases of the junction left unmatched. Per the germline V gene, CDR1 is SGHVS and CDR2 is FNYEAQ.